This is a list of T cell receptor beta chains from one sample in a study of cytomegalovirus exposure and HLA in healthy donors. Data came from immunoSEQ multiplex PCR; TCRdb stores just in-frame clones and leaves some out. The sample contains 80,000 to 95,000 clones, 65% to 80% of which appear only once. Material: PBMCs. These receptors were collected from a woman aged 45-59 years in good health and CMV-seropositive. Each CDR3 is given without its conserved first and last residue. The order of the fields is J gene, V gene, CDR3 protein.

J: TRBJ1-2
V: TRBV30
CDR3: AWTKAVGYT

J: TRBJ1-1
V: TRBV13
CDR3: ASAGENTEAF

J: TRBJ2-5
V: TRBV7-9
CDR3: ASSLGQAGETQY

J: TRBJ2-5
V: TRBV5-1
CDR3: ASSSPKSGTRFETQY

J: TRBJ2-6
V: TRBV2
CDR3: ASSEALRVGANVLT

J: TRBJ2-5
V: TRBV5-1
CDR3: ASSWKGQAETQY

J: TRBJ2-1
V: TRBV29-1
CDR3: SVGQASSYNEQF

J: TRBJ1-5
V: TRBV19
CDR3: ASSIGQSSNQPQH

J: TRBJ2-1
V: TRBV6-1
CDR3: ASSVEGASYNEQF

J: TRBJ2-5
V: TRBV28
CDR3: ASTPAGGGAQETQY

J: TRBJ2-1
V: TRBV11-2
CDR3: ASSLEGTSGYNEQF

J: TRBJ1-1
V: TRBV28
CDR3: ASTKNPGGGTEAF

J: TRBJ1-1
V: TRBV11-2
CDR3: ASSPGGVGTEAF

J: TRBJ1-1
V: TRBV6-4
CDR3: ASTETGFVNTEAF

J: TRBJ2-5
V: TRBV5-4
CDR3: ASSPRLAEGGETQY

J: TRBJ2-7
V: TRBV5-6
CDR3: ASSLWGGDEQY

J: TRBJ1-6
V: TRBV6-6
CDR3: ASRGQGYSPLH

J: TRBJ2-7
V: TRBV11-2
CDR3: ASSPRTGPIQY

J: TRBJ1-2
V: TRBV20-1
CDR3: NLGHNYGYT

J: TRBJ2-2
V: TRBV27
CDR3: ASSFSGRYTGELF

J: TRBJ2-2
V: TRBV7-6
CDR3: ASSNSLGRLAGGENTGELF

J: TRBJ2-2
V: TRBV7-6
CDR3: ASSLYAPARFRTGELF

J: TRBJ1-5
V: TRBV21-1
CDR3: ASAGVSNQPQH

J: TRBJ1-2
V: TRBV6-1
CDR3: ASSERNRVVGGYT

J: TRBJ1-3
V: TRBV10-3
CDR3: AIGRGTGNTIY